Sequencing of this TCR beta chain was carried out in a study of blood T cell repertoires in COVID-19 (dated by TCRdb to the early 2020s). In the study overall: The collaborator samples originated in the United States, Italy and Spain and spanned the acute and convalescent phases of COVID-19. The samples were drawn from the first 160 participants of the ongoing ImmuneRACE study and from 1,254 subjects provided by 6 global collaborators. Nearly every sample came with metadata listing a de-identified subject ID, COVID-19 status, age in years and sex. Deeply sampled blood TCRbeta repertoires from subjects exposed to, actively infected with, or recovered from COVID-19 were included in the dataset. The material from the prospective study consisted of cDNA or gDNA derived from T cells, B-cell-depleted T cells, or PBMCs. Where available, HLA class I and class II types were taken from metadata supplied by the sample provider and were not determined by assay-based typing. The repertoires were released in a freely available public database meant as a resource for research on the immune response to SARS-CoV-2. Broader findings and caveats from the paper: How much clinical and demographic metadata was included differed by source and by participant, and the metadata was provided uncurated.

A remark on this clone: Its antigen specificity is not known. No qualities accompany the bases; no much larger clone lies one base away.

The CDR3 sequence holds 11 residues, the cysteine and phenylalanine included. The DNA shown is the 33-base CDR3, in frame from base 1. Here V drops 2 bases and J drops 15 bases, and the junction holds 5 bases not matched to any gene. CDR1 and CDR2 are drawn from the germline V gene (reference sequence): DFQATT, SNEGSKA. Whole blood was collected in K2EDTA tubes by collaborating institutions according to the institutions' own protocols. For TCRbeta analysis, collaborator samples were shipped as frozen whole blood, as isolated PBMCs, or as DNA extracted from either sample type. The immunoSEQ Assay, a bias-controlled multiplex PCR, was used to amplify TCRbeta CDR3 regions from genomic DNA. The study's processing was this. Nucleated cell counts per sample were estimated from amplification of reference gene primers within the assay. To quantify the absolute abundance of each unique TCRbeta CDR3 rearrangement, sequence reads were collapsed and filtered. For each sample, productive Simpson clonality was calculated as the square root of Simpson's diversity index over productive rearrangements. TCRdb retrieved this table from immuneACCESS and kept in-frame rearrangements only. Not all clones are present; in checked studies, unresolved V genes account for under half, and no reason is known for the remainder. From that table come the V and J calls and clone size; the DNA was used to work out D and trimming. This sample gives about 250,000 clones in total; just under 85% of them show up just once. The ten top clones hold about 8.9% of the sample.

The source material was peripheral blood. This TCR derives from a man at least 80 years old with acute or convalescent COVID-19. Recombination linked TRBV20-1 to TRBJ2-1; the central 9 bases match TRBD2. The CDR3 reads CSARLASGTFF. The base sequence is TGCAGTGCTAGACTAGCTAGCGGGACGTTCTTC.